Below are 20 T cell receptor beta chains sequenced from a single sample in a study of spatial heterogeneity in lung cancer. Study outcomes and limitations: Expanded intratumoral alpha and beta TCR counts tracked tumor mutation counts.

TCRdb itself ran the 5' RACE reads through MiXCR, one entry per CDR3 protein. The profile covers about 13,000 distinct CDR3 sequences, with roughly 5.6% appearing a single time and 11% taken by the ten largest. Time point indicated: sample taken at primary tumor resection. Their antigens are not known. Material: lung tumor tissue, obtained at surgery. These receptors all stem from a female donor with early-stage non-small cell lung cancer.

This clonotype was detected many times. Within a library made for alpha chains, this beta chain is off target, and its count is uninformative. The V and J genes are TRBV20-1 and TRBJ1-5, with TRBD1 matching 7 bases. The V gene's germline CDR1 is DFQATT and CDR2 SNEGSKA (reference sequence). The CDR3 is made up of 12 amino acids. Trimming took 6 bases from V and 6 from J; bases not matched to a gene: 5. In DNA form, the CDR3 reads TGCAGTGCCACAGGGGTTGGTCAGCCCCAGCATTTT. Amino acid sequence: CSATGVGQPQHF.

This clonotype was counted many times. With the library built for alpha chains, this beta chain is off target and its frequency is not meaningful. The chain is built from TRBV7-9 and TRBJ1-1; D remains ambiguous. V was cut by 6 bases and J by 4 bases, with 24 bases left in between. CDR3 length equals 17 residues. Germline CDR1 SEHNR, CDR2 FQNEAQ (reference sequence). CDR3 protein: CASRHNPAGPRSTEAFF. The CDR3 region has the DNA TGTGCCAGCAGACATAATCCGGCGGGCCCCAGGAGCACTGAAGCTTTCTTT. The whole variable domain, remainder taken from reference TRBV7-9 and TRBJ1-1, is DTGVSQNPRHKITKRGQNVTFRCDPISEHNRLYWYRQTLGQGPEFLTYFQNEAQLEKSRLLSDRFSAERPKGSFSTLEIQRTEQGDSAMYLCASRHNPAGPRSTEAFFGQGTRLTVV.

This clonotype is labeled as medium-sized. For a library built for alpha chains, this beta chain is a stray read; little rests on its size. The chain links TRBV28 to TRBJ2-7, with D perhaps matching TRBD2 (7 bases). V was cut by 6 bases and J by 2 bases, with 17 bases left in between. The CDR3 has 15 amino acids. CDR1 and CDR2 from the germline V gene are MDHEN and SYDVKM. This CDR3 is CASSPGGPLAYEQYF. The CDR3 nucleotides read TGTGCCAGCAGCCCGGGGGGCCCCTTGGCCTACGAGCAGTACTTC.

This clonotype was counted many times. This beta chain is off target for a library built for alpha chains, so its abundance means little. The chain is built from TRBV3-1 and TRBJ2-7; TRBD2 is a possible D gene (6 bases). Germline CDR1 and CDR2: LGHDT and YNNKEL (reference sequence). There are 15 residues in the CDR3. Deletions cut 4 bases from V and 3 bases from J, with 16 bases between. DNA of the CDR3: TGTGCCAGCAGCCGACTCGGGGGAAGGGGCTACGAGCAGTACTTC. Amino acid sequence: CASSRLGGRGYEQYF.

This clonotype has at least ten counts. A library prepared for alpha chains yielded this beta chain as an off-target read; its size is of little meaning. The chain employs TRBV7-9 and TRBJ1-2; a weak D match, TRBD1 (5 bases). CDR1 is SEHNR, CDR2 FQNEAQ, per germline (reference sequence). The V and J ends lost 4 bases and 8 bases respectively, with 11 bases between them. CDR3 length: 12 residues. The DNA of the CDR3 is TGTGCCAGCAGCTGGGGACTAAGCGGCTACACCTTC. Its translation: CASSWGLSGYTF.

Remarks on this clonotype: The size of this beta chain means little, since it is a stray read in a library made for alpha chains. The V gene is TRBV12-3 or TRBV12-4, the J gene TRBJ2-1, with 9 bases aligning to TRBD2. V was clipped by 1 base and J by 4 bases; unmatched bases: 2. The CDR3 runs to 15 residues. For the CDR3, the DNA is TGTGCCAGCAGTTTAGGAAGCGGGGGGTACAATGAGCAGTTCTTC. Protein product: CASSLGSGGYNEQFF.

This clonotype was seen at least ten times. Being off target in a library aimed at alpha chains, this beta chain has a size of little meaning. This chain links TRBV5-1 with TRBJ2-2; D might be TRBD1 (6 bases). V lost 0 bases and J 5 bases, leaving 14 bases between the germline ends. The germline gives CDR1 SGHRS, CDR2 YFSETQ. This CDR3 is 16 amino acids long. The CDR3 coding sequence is TGCGCCAGCAGCTTGGAGTTAGGGGGTCCAACCGGGGAGCTGTTTTTT. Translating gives CASSLELGGPTGELFF.

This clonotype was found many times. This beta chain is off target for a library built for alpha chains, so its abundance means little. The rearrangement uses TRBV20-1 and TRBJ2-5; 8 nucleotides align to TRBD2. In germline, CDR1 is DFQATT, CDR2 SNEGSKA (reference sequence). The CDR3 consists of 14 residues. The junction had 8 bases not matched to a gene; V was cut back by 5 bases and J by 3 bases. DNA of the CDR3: TGCAGTGCTTCCCCACTGGGACTAGAAGAGACCCAGTACTTC. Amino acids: CSASPLGLEETQYF.

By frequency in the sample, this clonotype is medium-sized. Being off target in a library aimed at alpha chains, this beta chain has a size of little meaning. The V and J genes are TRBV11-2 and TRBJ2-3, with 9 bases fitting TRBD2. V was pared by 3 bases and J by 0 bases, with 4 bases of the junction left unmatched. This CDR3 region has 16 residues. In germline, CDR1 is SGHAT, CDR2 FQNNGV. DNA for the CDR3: TGTGCCAGCAGCTTTAGCGGGGGCCCGAGCACAGATACGCAGTATTTT. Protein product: CASSFSGGPSTDTQYF.

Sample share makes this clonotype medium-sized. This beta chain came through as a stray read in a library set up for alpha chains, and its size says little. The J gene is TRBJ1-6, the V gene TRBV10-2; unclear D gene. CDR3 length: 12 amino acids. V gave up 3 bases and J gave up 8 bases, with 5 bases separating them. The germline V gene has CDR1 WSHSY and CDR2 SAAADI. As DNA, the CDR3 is TGCGCCAGCAGTGAACTGGATTCACCCCTCCACTTT. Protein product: CASSELDSPLHF.

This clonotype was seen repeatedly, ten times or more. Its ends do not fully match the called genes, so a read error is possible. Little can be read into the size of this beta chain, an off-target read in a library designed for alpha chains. The CDR3 here is CASSFRQEAQYF. DNA for the CDR3: TGTGCCAGCAGCTTCAGACAAGAGGCCCAGTACTTC. The chain recombines TRBV28 with TRBJ2-5, with unresolved D. Germline loops: CDR1 MDHEN, CDR2 SYDVKM. This CDR3 spans 12 amino acids.

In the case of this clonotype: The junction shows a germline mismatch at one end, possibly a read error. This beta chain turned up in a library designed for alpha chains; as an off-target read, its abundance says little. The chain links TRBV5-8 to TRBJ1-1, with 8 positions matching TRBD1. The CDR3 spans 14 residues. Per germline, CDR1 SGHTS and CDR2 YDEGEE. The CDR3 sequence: CASSNGQGSTESFF. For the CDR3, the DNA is TGTGCCAGCAGCAATGGACAGGGTTCCACTGAATCTTTCTTT.

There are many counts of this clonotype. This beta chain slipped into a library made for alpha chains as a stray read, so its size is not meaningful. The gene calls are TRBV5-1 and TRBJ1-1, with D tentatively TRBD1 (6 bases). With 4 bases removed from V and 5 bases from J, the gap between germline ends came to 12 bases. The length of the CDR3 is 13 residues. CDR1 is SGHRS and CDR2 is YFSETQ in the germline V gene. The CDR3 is CASSPGHRTEAFF. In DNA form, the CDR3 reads TGCGCCAGCAGCCCGGGACATAGAACTGAAGCTTTCTTT.

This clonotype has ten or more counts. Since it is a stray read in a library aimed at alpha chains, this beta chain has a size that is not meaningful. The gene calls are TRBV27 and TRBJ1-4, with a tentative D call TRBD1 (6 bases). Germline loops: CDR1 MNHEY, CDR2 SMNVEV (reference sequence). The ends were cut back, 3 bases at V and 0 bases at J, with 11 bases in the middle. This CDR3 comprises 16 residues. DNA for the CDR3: TGTGCCAGCAGTTTCGGCAGGGGCTCAACTAATGAAAAACTGTTTTTT. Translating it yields CASSFGRGSTNEKLFF.

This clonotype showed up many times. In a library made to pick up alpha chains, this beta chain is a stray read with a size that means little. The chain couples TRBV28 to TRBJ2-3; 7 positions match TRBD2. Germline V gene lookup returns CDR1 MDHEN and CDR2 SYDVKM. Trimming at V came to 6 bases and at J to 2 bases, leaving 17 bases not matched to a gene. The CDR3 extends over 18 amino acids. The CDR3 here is CASSTLASGLSFTDTQYF. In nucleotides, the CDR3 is TGTGCCAGCAGCACACTAGCGTCGGGTCTTTCATTCACAGATACGCAGTATTTT.

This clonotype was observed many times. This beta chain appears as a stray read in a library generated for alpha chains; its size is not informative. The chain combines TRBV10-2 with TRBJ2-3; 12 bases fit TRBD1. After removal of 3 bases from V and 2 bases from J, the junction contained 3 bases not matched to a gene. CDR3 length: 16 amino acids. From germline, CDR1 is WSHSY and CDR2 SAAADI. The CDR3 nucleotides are TGCGCCAGCAGTGATCGGGACAGGGGGCCCACAGATACGCAGTATTTT. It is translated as CASSDRDRGPTDTQYF.

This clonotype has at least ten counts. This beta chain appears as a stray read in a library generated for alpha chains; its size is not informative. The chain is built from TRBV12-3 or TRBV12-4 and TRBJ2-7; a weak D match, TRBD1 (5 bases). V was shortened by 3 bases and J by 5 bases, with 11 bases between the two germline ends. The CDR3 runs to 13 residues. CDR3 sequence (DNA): TGTGCCAGCAGTTTGGTGACAGTGGACGAGCAGTACTTC. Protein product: CASSLVTVDEQYF.

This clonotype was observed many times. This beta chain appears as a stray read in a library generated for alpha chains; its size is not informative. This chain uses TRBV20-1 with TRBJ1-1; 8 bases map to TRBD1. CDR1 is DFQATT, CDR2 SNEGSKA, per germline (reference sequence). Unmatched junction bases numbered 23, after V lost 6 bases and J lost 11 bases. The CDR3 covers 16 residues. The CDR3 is CSAKNNLGTGLRRAFF. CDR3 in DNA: TGCAGTGCCAAAAACAACCTGGGGACAGGCCTACGGAGGGCTTTCTTT.

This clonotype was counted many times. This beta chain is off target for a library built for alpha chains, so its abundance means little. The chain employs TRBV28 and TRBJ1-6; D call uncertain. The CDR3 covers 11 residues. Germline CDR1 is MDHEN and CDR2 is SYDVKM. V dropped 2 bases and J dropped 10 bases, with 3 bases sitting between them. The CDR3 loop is CASSLDSPLHF. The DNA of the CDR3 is TGTGCCAGCAGTTTAGACTCACCCCTCCACTTT.

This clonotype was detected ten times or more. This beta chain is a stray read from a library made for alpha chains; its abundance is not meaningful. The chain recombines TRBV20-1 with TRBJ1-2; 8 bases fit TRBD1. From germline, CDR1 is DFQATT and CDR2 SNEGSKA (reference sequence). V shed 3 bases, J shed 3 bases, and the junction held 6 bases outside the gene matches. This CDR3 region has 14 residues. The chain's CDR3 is CSASVGQGDYGYTF. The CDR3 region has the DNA TGCAGTGCTAGCGTCGGACAGGGAGACTATGGCTACACCTTC.